This entry features one TCR beta chain sequence. Its cognate antigen is unknown. These data originate in a study of blood T cells in healthy people across ages. Study-level findings and limits: Estimates of total diversity, which came from one million sequenced T cells, were considered to be underestimates. Older age went with lower TCR beta diversity per million T cells, in a roughly linear way.

The second PCR ran roughly 7 to 11 cycles with a sample-barcoded 5' primer and J-beta primers. TCRdb analysed the 5' RACE reads with MiXCR anew, one entry per CDR3 protein. This table has more than 500,000 distinct CDR3 sequences, roughly a quarter appearing once. This CDR3 is built from 19 residues. Germline V gene data show CDR1 as DFQATT and CDR2 as SNEGSKA (reference sequence). The junction had 14 bases not matched to a gene; V was cut back by 1 base and J by 5 bases. These same data were also listed under a study on T cells of mothers and their children. That study reports: Samples were provided by three healthy Caucasian mothers and their six children. Per 15 ul, 1.5 ug of RNA was used, with all extracted RNA going into cDNA synthesis.

What was sequenced was blood. This receptor was identified in a boy aged 2 to 10 in good health. The chain carries TRBV20-1 and TRBJ2-5, with TRBD2 matching over 15 bases. The DNA for the CDR3 is TGCAGTGCTAGAGTAGCGGGGGGACTAGCGGGAGGCTCACGTGAGACCCAGTACTTC. It translates to CSARVAGGLAGGSRETQYF.